The sequence of this TCR beta chain was determined in a study of T cell responses to AZD1222 COVID-19 vaccine. Study at large: It was second doses at about 4 or about 12 weeks that were pooled.

This clone was seen more than once but under ten times. The data were produced by immunoSEQ multiplex PCR, yet TCRdb's version contains in-frame clones alone and is incomplete. Altogether about 92,000 clones are present, 70% to 90% being singletons, with the ten largest covering 2.5% to 3%. V lost 1 base, J lost 5 bases, and 8 bases stayed unmatched. Germline V gene lookup returns CDR1 SEHNR and CDR2 FQNEAQ (reference sequence). This CDR3 spans 15 amino acids. The material sequenced was peripheral blood, taken on day 0 of AZD1222 vaccination. The chain couples TRBV7-9 to TRBJ2-7; TRBD2 matches 7 bases. The clonotype comes from an adult in good health. CDR3 sequence: CASSLGGSSMDEQYF. The CDR3 nucleotides read TGTGCCAGCAGCTTAGGCGGGAGTTCGATGGACGAGCAGTACTTC.